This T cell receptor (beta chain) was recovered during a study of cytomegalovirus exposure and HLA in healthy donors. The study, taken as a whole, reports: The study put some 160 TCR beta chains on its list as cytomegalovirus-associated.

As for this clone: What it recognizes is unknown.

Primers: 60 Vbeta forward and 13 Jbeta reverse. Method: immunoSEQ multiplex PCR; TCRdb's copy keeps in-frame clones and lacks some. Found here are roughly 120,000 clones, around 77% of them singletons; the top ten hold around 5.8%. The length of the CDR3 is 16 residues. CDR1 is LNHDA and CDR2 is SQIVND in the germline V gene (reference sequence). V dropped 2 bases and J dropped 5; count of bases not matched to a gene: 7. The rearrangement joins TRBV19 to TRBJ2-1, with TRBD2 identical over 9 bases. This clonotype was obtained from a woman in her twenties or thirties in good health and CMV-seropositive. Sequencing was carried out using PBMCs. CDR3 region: CASSILAGLLHNEQFF. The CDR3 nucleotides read TGTGCCAGTAGTATACTAGCGGGATTGTTGCACAATGAGCAGTTCTTC.